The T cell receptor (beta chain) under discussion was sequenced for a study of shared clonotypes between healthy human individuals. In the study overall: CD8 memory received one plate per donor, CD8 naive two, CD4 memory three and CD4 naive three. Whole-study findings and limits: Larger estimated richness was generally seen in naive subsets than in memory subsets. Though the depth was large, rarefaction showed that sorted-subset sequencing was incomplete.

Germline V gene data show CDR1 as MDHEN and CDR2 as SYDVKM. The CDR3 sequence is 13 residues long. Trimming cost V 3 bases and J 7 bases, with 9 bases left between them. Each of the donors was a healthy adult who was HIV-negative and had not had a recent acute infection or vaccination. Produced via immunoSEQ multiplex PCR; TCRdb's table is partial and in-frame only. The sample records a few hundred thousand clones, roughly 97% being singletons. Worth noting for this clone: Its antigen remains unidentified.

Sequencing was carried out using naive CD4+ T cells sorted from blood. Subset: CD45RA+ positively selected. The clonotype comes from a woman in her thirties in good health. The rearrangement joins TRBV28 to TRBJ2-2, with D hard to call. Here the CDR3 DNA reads TGTGCCAGCAGTTTCCGAGATGGCGGGGAGCTGTTTTTT. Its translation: CASSFRDGGELFF.